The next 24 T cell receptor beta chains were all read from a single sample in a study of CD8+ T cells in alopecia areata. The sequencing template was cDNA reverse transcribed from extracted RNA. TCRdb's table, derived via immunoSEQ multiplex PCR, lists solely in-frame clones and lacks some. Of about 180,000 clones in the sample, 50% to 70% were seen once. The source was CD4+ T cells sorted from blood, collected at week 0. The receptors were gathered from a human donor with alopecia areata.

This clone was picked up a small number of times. The CDR3 reads CASSSNDQPQHF. The CDR3 DNA sequence: TGTGCCAGCAGCTCGAACGATCAGCCCCAGCATTTT. The chain has TRBV13 and TRBJ1-5; D not resolved. Trimming removed 4 bases from V and 5 bases from J, with 6 bases in between. The length of the CDR3 is 12 residues. Per germline, CDR1 PRHDT and CDR2 FYEKMQ (reference sequence).

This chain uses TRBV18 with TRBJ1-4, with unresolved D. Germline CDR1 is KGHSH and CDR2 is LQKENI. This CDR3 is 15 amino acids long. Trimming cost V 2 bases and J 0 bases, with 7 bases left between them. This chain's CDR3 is CASSPNGATNEKLFF. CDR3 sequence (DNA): TGTGCCAGCTCACCAAATGGGGCAACTAATGAAAAACTGTTTTTT.

The CDR3 bases are TGCGCCAGCAGCCAAGATCGGGATAGCTCCTACGAGCAGTACTTC. This translates into CASSQDRDSSYEQYF. The J gene is TRBJ2-7, the V gene TRBV4-1; D perhaps matches TRBD2 (5 bases). The germline CDR1 and CDR2 sequences are MGHRA and YSYEKL. The CDR3 length is 15 residues. V shed 0 bases and J shed 0 bases, with 9 bases lying between them.

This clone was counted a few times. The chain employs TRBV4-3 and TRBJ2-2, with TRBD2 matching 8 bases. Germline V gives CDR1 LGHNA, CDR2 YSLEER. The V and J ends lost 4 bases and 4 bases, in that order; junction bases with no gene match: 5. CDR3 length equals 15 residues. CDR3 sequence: CASSLRAGVTGELFF. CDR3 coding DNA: TGCGCCAGCAGCCTCCGAGCGGGGGTCACCGGGGAGCTGTTTTTT.

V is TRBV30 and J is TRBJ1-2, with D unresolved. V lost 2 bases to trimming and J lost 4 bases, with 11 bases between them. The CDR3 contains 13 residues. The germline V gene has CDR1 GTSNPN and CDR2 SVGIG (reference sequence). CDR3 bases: TGTGCCTGGAGTCCAGACACCGCCTATGGCTACACCTTC. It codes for CAWSPDTAYGYTF.

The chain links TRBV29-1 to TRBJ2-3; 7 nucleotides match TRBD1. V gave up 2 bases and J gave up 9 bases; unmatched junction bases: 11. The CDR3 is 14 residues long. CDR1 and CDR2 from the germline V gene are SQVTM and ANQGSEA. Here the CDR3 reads CSVERGQATGTQYF. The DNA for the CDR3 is TGCAGCGTTGAACGTGGACAGGCCACCGGGACGCAGTATTTT.

This CDR3 reads CASSETPQREAFF. The CDR3, as DNA: TGTGCCAGCAGTGAAACCCCACAGAGGGAAGCTTTCTTT. The chain recombines TRBV6-1 with TRBJ1-1, with D unclear. The germline V gene encodes CDR1 MNHNS and CDR2 SASEGT. This CDR3 is built from 13 residues. Deletions cut 2 bases from V and 8 bases from J, with 12 bases between.

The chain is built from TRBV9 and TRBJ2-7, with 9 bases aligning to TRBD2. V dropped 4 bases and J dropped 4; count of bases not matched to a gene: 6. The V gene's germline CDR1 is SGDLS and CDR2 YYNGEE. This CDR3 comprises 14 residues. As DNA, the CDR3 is TGTGCCAGCAGCCCGGGACTAGCTACGTACGAGCAGTACTTC. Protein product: CASSPGLATYEQYF.

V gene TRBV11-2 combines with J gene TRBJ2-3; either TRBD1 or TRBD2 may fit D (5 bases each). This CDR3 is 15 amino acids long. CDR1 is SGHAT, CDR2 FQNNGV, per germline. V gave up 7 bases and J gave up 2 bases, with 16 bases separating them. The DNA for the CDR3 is TGTGCCAGCACCCGGGACCCGAAATCCACAGATACGCAGTATTTT. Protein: CASTRDPKSTDTQYF.

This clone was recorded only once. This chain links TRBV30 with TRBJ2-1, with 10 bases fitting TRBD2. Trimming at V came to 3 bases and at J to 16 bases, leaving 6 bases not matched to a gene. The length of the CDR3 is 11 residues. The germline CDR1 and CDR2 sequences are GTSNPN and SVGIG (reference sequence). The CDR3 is CAWRTSGSPFF. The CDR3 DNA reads TGTGCCTGGAGGACTAGCGGGTCCCCCTTCTTC.

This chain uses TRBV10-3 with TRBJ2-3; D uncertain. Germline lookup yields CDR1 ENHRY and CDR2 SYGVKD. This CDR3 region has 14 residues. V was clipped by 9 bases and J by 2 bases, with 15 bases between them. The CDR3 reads CAISDTMVTDTQYF. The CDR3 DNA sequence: TGTGCCATATCCGACACCATGGTCACAGATACGCAGTATTTT.

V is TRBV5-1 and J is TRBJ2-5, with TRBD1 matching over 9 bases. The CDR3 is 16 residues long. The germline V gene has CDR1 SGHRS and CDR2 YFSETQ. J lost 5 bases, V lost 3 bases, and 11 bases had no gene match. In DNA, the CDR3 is TGCGCCAGCAGCTCCTACCCGACAGGGGGGCTCGAGACCCAGTACTTC. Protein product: CASSSYPTGGLETQYF.

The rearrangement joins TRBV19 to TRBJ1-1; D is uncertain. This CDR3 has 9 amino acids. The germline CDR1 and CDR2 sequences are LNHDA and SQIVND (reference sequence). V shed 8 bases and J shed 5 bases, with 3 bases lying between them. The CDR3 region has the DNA TGTGCCAGTGGGACTGAAGCTTTCTTT. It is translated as CASGTEAFF. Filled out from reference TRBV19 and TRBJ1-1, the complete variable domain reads DGGITQSPKYLFRKEGQNVTLSCEQNLNHDAMYWYRQDPGQGLRLIYYSQIVNDFQKGDIAEGYSVSREKKESFPLTVTSAQKNPTAFYLCASGTEAFFGQGTRLTVV.

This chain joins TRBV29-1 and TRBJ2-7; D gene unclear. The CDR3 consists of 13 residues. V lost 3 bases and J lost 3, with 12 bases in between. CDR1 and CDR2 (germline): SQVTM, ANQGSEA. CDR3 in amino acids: CSVDETYGYEQYF. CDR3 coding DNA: TGCAGCGTTGATGAGACCTACGGCTACGAGCAGTACTTC.

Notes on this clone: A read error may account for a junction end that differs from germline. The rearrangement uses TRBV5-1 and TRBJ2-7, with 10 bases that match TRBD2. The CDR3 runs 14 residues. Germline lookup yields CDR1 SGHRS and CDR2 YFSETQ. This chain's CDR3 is CASSPARPGTSENF. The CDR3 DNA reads TGCGCCAGCAGCCCAGCGCGTCCCGGGACTAGCGAGAACTTC.

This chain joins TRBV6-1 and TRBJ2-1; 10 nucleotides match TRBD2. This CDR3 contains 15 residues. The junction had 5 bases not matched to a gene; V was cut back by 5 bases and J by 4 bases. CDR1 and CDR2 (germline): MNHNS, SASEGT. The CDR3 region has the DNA TGTGCCAGCAGTCCGGGACTAGCGAGATACAATGAGCAGTTCTTC. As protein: CASSPGLARYNEQFF.

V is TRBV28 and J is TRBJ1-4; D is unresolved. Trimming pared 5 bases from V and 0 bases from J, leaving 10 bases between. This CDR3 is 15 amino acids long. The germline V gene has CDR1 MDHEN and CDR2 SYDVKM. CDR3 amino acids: CASSLDGSTNEKLFF. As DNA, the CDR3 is TGTGCCAGCAGTCTGGACGGATCAACTAATGAAAAACTGTTTTTT. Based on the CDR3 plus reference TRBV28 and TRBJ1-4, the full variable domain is DVKVTQSSRYLVKRTGEKVFLECVQDMDHENMFWYRQDPGLGLRLIYFSYDVKMKEKGDIPEGYSVSREKKERFSLILESASTNQTSMYLCASSLDGSTNEKLFFGSGTQLSVL.

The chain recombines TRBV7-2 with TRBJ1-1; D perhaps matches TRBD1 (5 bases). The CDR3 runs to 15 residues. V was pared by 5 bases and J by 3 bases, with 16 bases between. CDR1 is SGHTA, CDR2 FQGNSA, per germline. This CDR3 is CASSPPLGTHTEAFF. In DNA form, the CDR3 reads TGTGCCAGCAGCCCACCATTGGGGACTCACACTGAAGCTTTCTTT.

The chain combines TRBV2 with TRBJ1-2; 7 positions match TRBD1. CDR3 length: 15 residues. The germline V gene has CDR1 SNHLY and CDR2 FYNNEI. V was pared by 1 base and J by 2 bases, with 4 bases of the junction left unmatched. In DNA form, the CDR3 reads TGTGCCAGCAGTGAAGGACAGGGAGGAAACTATGGCTACACCTTC. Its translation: CASSEGQGGNYGYTF.

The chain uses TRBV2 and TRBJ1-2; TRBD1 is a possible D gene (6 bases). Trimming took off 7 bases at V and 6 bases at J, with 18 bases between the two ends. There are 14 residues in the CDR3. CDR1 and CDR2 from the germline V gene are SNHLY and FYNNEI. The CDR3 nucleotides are TGTGCCAGCAATGGGATTACAGGGTGGGATGGCTACACCTTC. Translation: CASNGITGWDGYTF.

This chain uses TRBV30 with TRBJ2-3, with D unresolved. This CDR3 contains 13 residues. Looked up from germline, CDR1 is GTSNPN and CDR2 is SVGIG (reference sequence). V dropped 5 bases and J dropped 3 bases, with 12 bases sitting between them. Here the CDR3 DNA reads TGTGCCTGGGAGGCTAGGTTTACAGATACGCAGTATTTT. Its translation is CAWEARFTDTQYF. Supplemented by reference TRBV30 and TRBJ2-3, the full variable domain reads SQTIHQWPATLVQPVGSPLSLECTVEGTSNPNLYWYRQAAGRGLQLLFYSVGIGQISSEVPQNLSASRPQDRQFILSSKKLLLSDSGFYLCAWEARFTDTQYFGPGTRLTVL.

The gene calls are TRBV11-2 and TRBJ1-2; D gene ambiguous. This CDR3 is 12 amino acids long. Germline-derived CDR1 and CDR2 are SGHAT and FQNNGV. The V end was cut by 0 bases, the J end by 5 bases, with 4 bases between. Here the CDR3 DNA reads TGTGCCAGCAGCTTAGACAAATATGGCTACACCTTC. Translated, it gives CASSLDKYGYTF.

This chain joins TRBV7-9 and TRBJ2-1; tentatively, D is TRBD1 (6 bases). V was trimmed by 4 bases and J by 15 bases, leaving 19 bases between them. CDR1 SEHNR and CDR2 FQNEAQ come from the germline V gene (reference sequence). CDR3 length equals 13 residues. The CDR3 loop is CASSYGQPSYRFF. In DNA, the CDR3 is TGTGCCAGCAGCTACGGACAGCCGTCGTATCGGTTCTTC.

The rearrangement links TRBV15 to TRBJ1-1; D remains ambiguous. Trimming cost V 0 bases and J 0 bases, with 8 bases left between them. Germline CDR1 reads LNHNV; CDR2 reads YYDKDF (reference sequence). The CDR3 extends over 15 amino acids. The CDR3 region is CATSREGSLNTEAFF. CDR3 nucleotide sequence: TGTGCCACCAGCAGAGAAGGGAGTTTGAACACTGAAGCTTTCTTT.